A selection of T cell receptor beta chains follows, all from one sample in a study of blood T cell repertoires in COVID-19. Libraries were prepared by immunoSEQ multiplex PCR; TCRdb keeps only in-frame clonotypes and omits some of them. Found here are fewer than 100,000 clones, about 85% of them singletons; the top ten hold 24%. The sequencing sample was made of peripheral blood. The receptor set was obtained from a human donor in a cohort sampled during active COVID-19. The conserved cysteine and the conserved F or W are not part of the CDR3 here. Some rows have no size entry. The others give once, few or many, or a class for an expanded clone.

size | J | V | CDR3
- | TRBJ2-7 | TRBV19 | ASTSSGTSGPLGKDEQY
many | TRBJ2-7 | TRBV11-2 | ASSPRTGSDEQY
once | TRBJ2-7 | TRBV18 | ASSPGTSGAYEQY
few | TRBJ2-1 | TRBV25-1 | ASSEGRDNEQF
- | TRBJ1-1 | TRBV28 | ASSASGAGGTEAF
- | TRBJ2-7 | TRBV2 | ASSEGFRTGSYEQY
once | TRBJ1-5 | TRBV27 | ASSFQGAGQPQH
- | TRBJ2-7 | TRBV5-6 | ASSYKPGQGFYEQY
- | TRBJ1-4 | TRBV2 | ASRGREGNEKLF
- | TRBJ2-3 | TRBV12-5 | ASGLQTTVSTDTQY
- | TRBJ2-2 | TRBV6-2/TRBV6-3 | ASSYSTWDFIGELF
- | TRBJ2-7 | TRBV5-5 | ASSLNRGTGGSEQY
- | TRBJ1-4 | TRBV6-5 | ASSYSRGPGEKLF
- | TRBJ2-3 | TRBV10-3 | ATPEAAGHTDTQY
- | TRBJ2-7 | TRBV6-6 | ASSLGQGLYEQY
- | TRBJ1-5 | TRBV4-1 | ASSQDPGASNQPQH
- | TRBJ2-5 | TRBV18 | ASSPSADQETQY
- | TRBJ2-4 | TRBV6-1 | ASSEDSPRGAKNIQY
- | TRBJ2-7 | TRBV13 | ASSLVGDRSYEQY
- | TRBJ1-6 | TRBV11-2 | ASAGTENSPLH
- | TRBJ2-1 | TRBV2 | ASTLGQNNEQF
- | TRBJ2-5 | TRBV5-4 | ASSFRGAETQY
- | TRBJ1-6 | TRBV6-1 | ASSAGYGSFNSPLH
- | TRBJ2-5 | TRBV20-1 | SASRGGTQETQY
- | TRBJ1-2 | TRBV19 | ASAQGGSHGYT
- | TRBJ2-3 | TRBV10-3 | AISEDLGDRAADTQY
- | TRBJ2-5 | TRBV28 | ASSLGLQGTQY
- | TRBJ1-3 | TRBV5-1 | ASSGTGDSGNTIY
- | TRBJ2-7 | TRBV21-1 | ASSTPSGSSYEQY
once | TRBJ2-5 | TRBV27 | ASSLGTGGIETQY
many | TRBJ1-5 | TRBV19 | ARRDRDSNQPQH
once | TRBJ1-1 | TRBV19 | ASSIDPGTLNTEAF
- | TRBJ1-1 | TRBV11-3 | ASSLTGKGEAF
- | TRBJ2-3 | TRBV9 | ASSVTGQMDTQY
- | TRBJ1-2 | TRBV28 | ASSSPYSNYGYT
- | TRBJ1-2 | TRBV5-6 | ASSLEGQSGGYT
few | TRBJ2-5 | TRBV5-4 | ASSLGLAGEGKTQY
once | TRBJ2-1 | TRBV7-9 | ASSHTGTSEKYSYNEQF
once | TRBJ1-4 | TRBV9 | ASSVGSLNEKLF
- | TRBJ2-1 | TRBV13 | ASSLAPGQGANEQF
- | TRBJ2-7 | TRBV2 | ASSPRDRVNEQY
- | TRBJ2-2 | TRBV5-4 | ASSLAPSGPNTGELF
- | TRBJ2-5 | TRBV5-6 | ASSLGARSSSQY
- | TRBJ1-1 | TRBV10-3 | AISDGDRNTEAF
- | TRBJ1-4 | TRBV27 | ASSLLIPGQGSRAGEKLF
- | TRBJ2-5 | TRBV28 | ASSFTSGYKETQY
- | TRBJ2-7 | TRBV29-1 | SVEQVNSYEQY